The T cell receptor beta chain described here comes from a study of shared clonotypes between healthy human individuals. The CDR3 covers 19 residues. CDR1 and CDR2 from the germline V gene are LGHNA and YSLEER. V shed 3 bases and J 0 bases; nucleotides not matched to a gene: 13. Replicate PCRs from sorted subsets contained around 200 ng DNA, which is some 29,000 T cell genomes. Source study methods: In the immunoSEQ data, sequences were junction-only and lacked quality scores, so filtering differed. TCRdb's table, derived via immunoSEQ multiplex PCR, lists solely in-frame clones and lacks some. V, J and clone size reflect that table, while D and trimming were determined from the DNA. Of approximately 2.5 million clones detected, around 94% appear once; the ten largest clones hold around 0.15%.

Input material: naive CD4+ T cells sorted from blood. Subset of the sample: CD45RA+ positively selected. The chain employs TRBV4-3 and TRBJ2-3; 9 nucleotides line up with TRBD2. The receptor was derived from a man younger than 35 in good health. CDR3 DNA: TGCGCCAGCAGCCATAGAAAATGGACTAGCGACATTAGCACAGATACGCAGTATTTT. Translation: CASSHRKWTSDISTDTQYF.